The 8 T cell receptor beta chains reported below all come from one sample, sequenced in a study of blood T cell repertoires in COVID-19. Libraries were prepared by immunoSEQ multiplex PCR; TCRdb keeps only in-frame clonotypes and omits some of them. Among about 260,000 clones listed, approximately 86% were seen once. The source material was peripheral blood. These TCRs come from a man aged 35-49 years with active or convalescent COVID-19.

The genes are TRBV5-1 and TRBJ1-2, with a weak D call TRBD1 (5 bases). The V gene's germline CDR1 is SGHRS and CDR2 YFSETQ. The CDR3 has 14 residues. V lost 6 bases, J lost 2 bases, and 14 bases lay in between. CDR3 in amino acids: CASTPPGGNYGYTF. As DNA, the CDR3 is TGCGCCAGCACCCCGCCGGGGGGAAACTATGGCTACACCTTC.

V gene TRBV5-6 combines with J gene TRBJ2-7; D is unclear. The V and J ends lost 4 bases and 3 bases respectively, with 5 bases between them. CDR3 length equals 11 residues. From germline, CDR1 is SGHDT and CDR2 YYEEEE. DNA of the CDR3: TGTGCCAGCAGCAACGGCTACGAGCAGTACTTC. Its protein is CASSNGYEQYF.

The chain employs TRBV28 and TRBJ1-3; TRBD1 might be the D (5 bases). Germline V gene lookup returns CDR1 MDHEN and CDR2 SYDVKM. The V gene lost 3 bases and the J gene lost 2 bases, with 11 bases spanning the gap. The CDR3 consists of 15 residues. The CDR3 protein is CASSLSGIPGNTIYF. The CDR3 DNA reads TGTGCCAGCAGTTTGTCAGGGATACCTGGAAACACCATATATTTT.

The chain combines TRBV5-1 with TRBJ2-3; 7 bases match TRBD1. Germline V gives CDR1 SGHRS, CDR2 YFSETQ. The CDR3 is made up of 15 amino acids. Trimming at V came to 1 base and at J to 2 bases, leaving 4 bases not matched to a gene. The DNA for the CDR3 is TGCGCCAGCAGCTTGACGGGGACAGCCACAGATACGCAGTATTTT. Translated, it gives CASSLTGTATDTQYF. Complete variable domain (other parts from reference TRBV5-1 and TRBJ2-3): KAGVTQTPRYLIKTRGQQVTLSCSPISGHRSVSWYQQTPGQGLQFLFEYFSETQRNKGNFPGRFSGRQFSNSRSEMNVSTLELGDSALYLCASSLTGTATDTQYFGPGTRLTVL.

This clone was counted a few times. The chain has TRBV7-9 and TRBJ1-1; D call uncertain. CDR3 length equals 15 residues. V lost 4 bases to trimming and J lost 1 base, with 13 bases between them. Germline V gives CDR1 SEHNR, CDR2 FQNEAQ (reference sequence). CDR3 region: CASSSYLPGNTEAFF. CDR3 nucleotides: TGTGCCAGCAGCTCCTATCTTCCAGGGAACACTGAAGCTTTCTTT.

The chain combines TRBV11-3 with TRBJ1-3; no clear D. The CDR3 extends over 14 amino acids. With 1 base removed from V and 3 bases from J, the gap between germline ends came to 7 bases. Germline loops: CDR1 SGHNT, CDR2 YENEEA. CDR3 bases: TGTGCCAGCAGCTTAGGAGGGATTGGAAACACCATATATTTT. It yields the protein CASSLGGIGNTIYF.

The V call is TRBV24-1, the J call TRBJ2-7, with D perhaps TRBD2 (5 bases). The CDR3 sequence is 13 residues long. From germline, CDR1 is KGHDR and CDR2 SFDVKD. V shed 7 bases and J shed 7 bases, with 16 bases lying between them. The chain's CDR3 is CATSPGGFGEQYF. The CDR3 DNA sequence: TGTGCCACCAGCCCCGGCGGGTTTGGAGAGCAGTACTTC.

This clone was seen once. V and J are TRBV9 and TRBJ2-1, with a tentative D call TRBD2 (6 bases). Per germline, CDR1 SGDLS and CDR2 YYNGEE. V lost 0 bases to trimming and J lost 6 bases, with 13 bases between them. This CDR3 is 15 amino acids long. CDR3: CASSVEGGLGNEQFF. The CDR3 bases are TGTGCCAGCAGCGTAGAGGGAGGCCTAGGCAATGAGCAGTTCTTC.